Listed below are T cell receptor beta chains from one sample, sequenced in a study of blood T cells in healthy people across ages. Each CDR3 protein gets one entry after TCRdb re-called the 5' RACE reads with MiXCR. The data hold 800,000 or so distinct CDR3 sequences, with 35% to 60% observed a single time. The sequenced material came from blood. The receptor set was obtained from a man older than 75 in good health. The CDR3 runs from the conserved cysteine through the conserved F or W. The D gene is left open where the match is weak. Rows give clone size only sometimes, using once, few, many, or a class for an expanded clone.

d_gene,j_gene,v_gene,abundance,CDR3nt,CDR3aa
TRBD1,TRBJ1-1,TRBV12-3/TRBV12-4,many,TGTGCCAGCAGGCCGGGACAGCGACATGAAGCTTTCTTT,CASRPGQRHEAFF
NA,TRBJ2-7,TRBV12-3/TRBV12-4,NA,TGTGCCAGCGGAACCCCTTACGAGCAGTACTTC,CASGTPYEQYF
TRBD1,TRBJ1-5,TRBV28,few,TGTGCCAGCGGGGCAGGGGGTATCGGTCAGCCCCAGCATTTT,CASGAGGIGQPQHF
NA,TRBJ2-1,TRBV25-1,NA,TGTGCCAGCAGTGCCGGACAGTCGACTCGAAATGAGCAGTTCTTC,CASSAGQSTRNEQFF
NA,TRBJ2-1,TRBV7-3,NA,TGTGCCAGCAGCTTAAATAGGGGGGGTAGGCTCAATGAGCAGTTCTTC,CASSLNRGGRLNEQFF
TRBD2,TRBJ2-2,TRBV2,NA,TGTGCCAGCAGGGGGACTAGCGGGAGTGCCGGGGAGCTGTTTTTT,CASRGTSGSAGELFF
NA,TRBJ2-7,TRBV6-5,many,TGTGCCAGCAGTTACGCCGGGACACTCTCCTACGAGCAGTACTTC,CASSYAGTLSYEQYF
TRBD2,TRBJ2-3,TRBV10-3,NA,TGTGTCATCAGTGCTAGCGGACGCACAGATACGCAGTATTTT,CVISASGRTDTQYF
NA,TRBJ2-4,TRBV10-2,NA,TGCGCCCGCAGTAACCAAGCCAAAAACATTCAGTACTTC,CARSNQAKNIQYF
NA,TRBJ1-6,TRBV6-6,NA,TGTGCCAGCAGTTATAAGAGCTCCTATAATTCACCCCTCCACTTT,CASSYKSSYNSPLHF
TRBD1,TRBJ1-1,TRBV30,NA,TGTGCCTGGAACCGGGACAGGGCGGCAGCTTTCTTT,CAWNRDRAAAFF
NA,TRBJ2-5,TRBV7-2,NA,TGTGCCAGCAGCGCGGAGAGGCCATCCATCCAAGAGACCCAGTACTTC,CASSAERPSIQETQYF